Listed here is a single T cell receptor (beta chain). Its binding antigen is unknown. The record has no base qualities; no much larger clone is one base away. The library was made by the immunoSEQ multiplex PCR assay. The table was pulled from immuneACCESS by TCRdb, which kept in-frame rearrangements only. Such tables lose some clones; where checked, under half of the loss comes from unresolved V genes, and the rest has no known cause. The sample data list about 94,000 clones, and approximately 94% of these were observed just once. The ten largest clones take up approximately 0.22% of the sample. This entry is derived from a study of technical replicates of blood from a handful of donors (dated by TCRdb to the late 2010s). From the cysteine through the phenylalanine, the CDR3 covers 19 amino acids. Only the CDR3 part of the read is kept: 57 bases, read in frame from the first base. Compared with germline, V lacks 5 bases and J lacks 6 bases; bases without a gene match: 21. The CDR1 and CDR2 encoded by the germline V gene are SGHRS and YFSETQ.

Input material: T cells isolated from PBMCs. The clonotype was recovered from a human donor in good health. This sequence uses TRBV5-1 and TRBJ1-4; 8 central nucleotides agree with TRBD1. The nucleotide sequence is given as TGCGCCAGCAGACCAGAAAAGGGTGACATACAGGGGGAAGATGAAAAACTGTTTTTT. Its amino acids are CASRPEKGDIQGEDEKLFF.